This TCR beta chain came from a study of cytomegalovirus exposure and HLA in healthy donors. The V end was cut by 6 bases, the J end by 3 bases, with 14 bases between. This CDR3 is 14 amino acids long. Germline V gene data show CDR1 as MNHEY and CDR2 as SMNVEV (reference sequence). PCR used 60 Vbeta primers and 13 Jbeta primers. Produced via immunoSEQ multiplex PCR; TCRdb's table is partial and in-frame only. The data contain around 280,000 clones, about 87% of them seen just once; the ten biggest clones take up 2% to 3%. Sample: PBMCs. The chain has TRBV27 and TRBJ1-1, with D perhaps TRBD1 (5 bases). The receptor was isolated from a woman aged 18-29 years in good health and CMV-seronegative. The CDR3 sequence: CASRSPQGYTEAFF. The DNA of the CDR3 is TGTGCCAGCAGATCACCCCAGGGCTACACTGAAGCTTTCTTT.